The rows below give T cell receptor beta chains drawn from one sample of a study of identical twins. TCRdb passed the 5' RACE reads through MiXCR, listing each CDR3 protein once. The table includes approximately 690,000 distinct CDR3 sequences, approximately 6.1% detected once. Sequenced sample: naive T cells sorted from blood. Every receptor here comes from a man aged 18 to 30 in good health. CDR3s include the opening cysteine and the closing phenylalanine or tryptophan. D genes are given only for firm matches. The size of a clone is reported for some rows only, either as once, few or many, or as a class for expanded clones.

v_gene	d_gene	j_gene	abundance	len	CDR3nt	CDR3aa
TRBV5-1	TRBD1	TRBJ2-5	NA	15	TGCGCCAGCAGCTGGGACAGGGGGCGCCAAGAGACCCAGTACTTC	CASSWDRGRQETQYF
TRBV3-1	TRBD2	TRBJ2-1	few	16	TGTGCCAGCAGCCAAGAGGCCAGCGGGAGGATATATGAGCAGTTCTTC	CASSQEASGRIYEQFF
TRBV20-1	NA	TRBJ2-1	many	14	TGCAGTGCTGAACTAGCTTCCTATAACAATGAGCAGTTCTTC	CSAELASYNNEQFF
TRBV5-1	NA	TRBJ1-5	NA	15	TGCGCCAGCAGCTTGGTCGGGGAGAGCAATCAGCCCCAGCATTTT	CASSLVGESNQPQHF
TRBV9	NA	TRBJ1-1	few	15	TGTGCCAGCAGCGTAGGACAGACCTCGGGCACTGAAGCTTTCTTT	CASSVGQTSGTEAFF
TRBV6-5	NA	TRBJ2-7	few	13	TGTGCCAGCAGTTTTTCCCTAACCTACGAGCAGTACTTC	CASSFSLTYEQYF
TRBV7-2	TRBD1	TRBJ2-7	many	14	TGTGCCAGCAGCTCTCGGACAGGGGCCTACGAGCAGTACTTC	CASSSRTGAYEQYF
TRBV15	NA	TRBJ2-3	NA	15	TGTGCCACCAGCCTAATGTCGGACCGCACAGATACGCAGTATTTT	CATSLMSDRTDTQYF
TRBV6-1	TRBD1	TRBJ2-7	NA	15	TGTGCCAGCAGCTGGGGACAGGGGAGGGTTGGGGAGCAGTACTTC	CASSWGQGRVGEQYF
TRBV15	TRBD1	TRBJ2-7	NA	17	TGTGCCACCAGCAGAGCCCTTGGACAGGGAAGTTTCTACGAGCAGTACTTC	CATSRALGQGSFYEQYF
TRBV3-1	NA	TRBJ1-5	few	15	TGTGCCAGCAGCCAGAAGGGCGGGGGCAATCAGCCCCAGCATTTT	CASSQKGGGNQPQHF
TRBV6-2/TRBV6-3	NA	TRBJ2-1	many	13	TGTGCCAGCAGATGGGCAGGGTCTGGTGAGCAGTTCTTC	CASRWAGSGEQFF
TRBV5-1	TRBD1	TRBJ1-5	few	13	TGCGCCAGCAGCGCCACAGGGGATCAGCCCCAGCATTTT	CASSATGDQPQHF
TRBV20-1	TRBD2	TRBJ2-1	many	15	TGCAGTGCTAGGAACCAGGGACTAGCGGGAGCAAGGCAGTTCTTC	CSARNQGLAGARQFF
TRBV12-3/TRBV12-4	NA	TRBJ2-3	many	15	TGTGCCAGCAGGCCTGGAACGGGGGCGGGAGATACGCAGTATTTT	CASRPGTGAGDTQYF
TRBV7-9	NA	TRBJ1-5	many	17	TGTGCCAGCAGCTTAGTAGTCTGGGGGGTGGAAAATCAGCCCCAGCATTTT	CASSLVVWGVENQPQHF
TRBV4-3	TRBD2	TRBJ2-5	NA	15	TGCGCCAGCAGCGATAGCGGGAGGGCCGAGGAGACCCAGTACTTC	CASSDSGRAEETQYF
TRBV4-1	TRBD2	TRBJ2-1	NA	15	TGCGCCAGCAGCCAACTCGGACTAGCGGGGAATGAGCAGTTCTTC	CASSQLGLAGNEQFF
TRBV7-2	TRBD1	TRBJ1-1	many	15	TGTGCCAGCAGCCGACTGGACAGGTCCGGCACTGAAGCTTTCTTT	CASSRLDRSGTEAFF
TRBV12-3/TRBV12-4	NA	TRBJ2-3	few	15	TGTGCCAGCAGTTCATACTCCTTCGCCTCGGGGACGCAGTATTTT	CASSSYSFASGTQYF
TRBV4-3	NA	TRBJ1-2	many	16	TGCGCCAGCAGCCAGGCCTCGGGGTTAGCTAACTATGGCTACACCTTC	CASSQASGLANYGYTF
TRBV20-1	TRBD1	TRBJ2-1	many	12	TGCAGTGCTAGAGTTTTGACAGGGGGGCAGTTCTTC	CSARVLTGGQFF